This T cell receptor (beta chain) was recovered during a study of shared clonotypes between healthy human individuals. Study conclusions and caveats: Clonotypes which were not shared had lower generation probabilities than clonotypes that all four donors shared.

Sorted-subset replicate PCR reactions contained approximately 190 ng DNA, corresponding to approximately 30,000 T cell genomes. Assay: immunoSEQ multiplex PCR; the TCRdb copy retains only in-frame clones and omits some. Among 2 million to 2.5 million clones listed, 85% to 95% were seen once. In regard to this clone: Its antigen is currently unknown.

V was pared by 7 bases and J by 4 bases, with 28 bases between. In germline, CDR1 is SQVTM, CDR2 ANQGSEA. The CDR3 is made up of 17 amino acids. The clonotype was recovered from a man between 18 and 29 years old in good health. Some clones in this sample may be carry-over from other donors' samples. Sequencing was carried out using naive CD4+ T cells from PBMCs. The subset denotes: CD45RA+ positively selected. The chain is built from TRBV29-1 and TRBJ1-2, with TRBD1 as a possible D gene (6 bases). The CDR3 DNA follows: TGCAGCGGCACAAACTATAGGGGGACCCAAACTGGCTATGGCTACACCTTC. Encoded protein: CSGTNYRGTQTGYGYTF.